This TCR beta chain was captured by sequencing in a study of tissue T cells after allogeneic stem cell transplantation. Looked up from germline, CDR1 is LNHDA and CDR2 is SQIVND (reference sequence). The CDR3 spans 15 residues. Trimming pared 6 bases from V and 0 bases from J, leaving 12 bases between. A note on this clone: Its target is not known.

Overall study results and limits: Shared clones across patients were few; motif clustering revealed tissue-specific shared signatures. Anatomically similar tissues had similar TCR repertoires within each patient.

Assay used: immunoSEQ multiplex PCR; TCRdb lists only in-frame clones, some missing. The sample consists of roughly 3,500 clones, almost 70% of them appearing once. The sample consisted of tissue from the right colon, taken at autopsy. The chain joins TRBV19 to TRBJ1-5; D gene uncertain. This sequence was found in a male donor at least 60 years old with lung cancer. The CDR3 nucleotides are TGTGCCAGTAGCCCCGGAGGGTATAGCAATCAGCCCCAGCATTTT. Its protein is CASSPGGYSNQPQHF.